This TCR beta chain was obtained from a study of cytomegalovirus exposure and HLA in healthy donors (dated by TCRdb to about 2017). Turning to the overall study: An earlier analysis of some 550 of the donors reported more than 250 Gb of sequence data and approximately 110 million unique TCR beta sequences from 150 million to 200 million T cells. Around 320 gigabases of sequencing data and tens of millions of unique TCR sequences were included in an early release covering around 650 HLA-typed donors. The genetic ancestry cluster associated with self-reported Caucasian donors included around four fifths of the 300 to 450 genotyped donors. The aim of the study was to test whether cataloging public T cell receptors could identify signatures of past pathogen exposure. The study used immunosequencing to profile the T cell repertoires of under 700 subjects and linked those repertoires to cytomegalovirus serostatus. In addition to the first cohort of 650 to 750 subjects, a separate validation cohort of 120 different subjects was used. To predict cytomegalovirus infection status, the study brought together high-throughput TCR immunosequencing, statistical association of individual TCRs with disease status, and machine learning. A later analysis re-analyzed previously published TCR beta repertoires from 550 to 700 donors and added high-resolution HLA genotyping to study TCR occurrence patterns. In the later analysis, no new phenotypic data were used to find candidate immune exposures; instead, reliance was placed on TCR beta sequences and their occurrence across donors. An earlier analysis of about 600 of the donors used high-throughput TCR beta sequencing to judge whether each TCR beta V gene segment behaved as functional or pseudogenic. Donor age, sex, ethnicity and CMV serostatus were collected together with the repertoire data. Genome-wide SNP genotypes for about three fifths of the roughly 700 donors were used in a later genetic analysis, which treated that subset as a discovery cohort. All discovery cohort repertoires had been generated on a single sequencing platform. Class I and class II HLA loci were covered by the typing at four-digit resolution. Typing coverage differed by locus: A, B, C, DRB1 and DQB1 were typed in roughly 620-640 donors, DQA1 in roughly 500, DPA1 in some 600, and DPB1 in around 490. About 5 DR-DQ haplotypes were handled as single units for association and clustering, since linkage in the cohort was strong. On average, roughly 250,000 unique TCR beta nucleotide sequences were sequenced per donor among about 400 genotyped donors of the cohort, with about 19% of those sequences being non-productive. On the study overall, not on this receptor specifically: A later analysis reported that several top co-occurrence clusters appeared linked to parvovirus B19, influenza, CMV and Epstein-Barr virus. In vitro tests confirmed that a few of the cytomegalovirus-associated TCR beta chains recognize cytomegalovirus antigens. An earlier analysis of some 590 of the donors showed that most TCR beta V segments appeared in productive rearrangements either about 90% or about 30% of the time, which broadly matched IMGT annotations. The presence/absence analyses assumed that sequencing depth was roughly uniform across donors, and that assumption may not be true. The classifier was reported to diagnose cytomegalovirus status with high specificity and sensitivity in both the original cohort and the validation cohort. Across donors, most TCR sequences were observed very rarely, whereas some public TCRs were present in many individuals. A further reported finding was that TCR beta sequences accurately predicted the HLA-A and HLA-B alleles for most subjects in the first cohort. At a false discovery rate of 0.05, a later analysis linked 16,000 or so TCR beta sequences to specific HLA alleles. A later analysis found that TCR association rates varied across HLA loci, with DRB1 alleles showing the most associated TCRs and HLA-C alleles the fewest. Correlated functional status among segregating V segments might be attributable to linkage disequilibrium, but an unknown experimental factor could not be ruled out. In a later genetic analysis, fewer N-insertions in productive TCRs were reported among donors in an Asian-associated ancestry cluster than the approximately 710-donor mean. The study listed 150 to 200 TCR beta chains as associated with cytomegalovirus. An association between a missense DCLRE1C variant and V-gene and J-gene trimming of TCR beta chains was found in a later genetic analysis and replicated in an independent cohort. Strong co-occurrence of HLA alleles, especially DR and DQ, made assigning TCR associations to individual alleles difficult. Because HLA typing was unavailable for some donors at each locus, only the typed subset was used in association tests. Because counts were too low, roughly 17 rarely observed V segments, including chromosome 9 orphons, were left out of the earlier analysis of several hundred of the donors. The cohort was sequenced for TCR beta chains only, and without alpha or paired-chain data the features that could be detected were limited. Compared with equally common non-associated chains, HLA-associated TCR beta chains in a later analysis were more clonally expanded and had lower generation probabilities. According to a later analysis, most CMV-associated TCR beta chains appeared to be HLA-restricted, and the HLA associations seemed to be driven largely by CMV exposure. A cluster of highly shared sequence variants was judged likely to represent a technical artifact of the sequencing pipeline. The only immune exposure information available for the cohort was CMV serostatus. According to the authors, the approach could potentially be generalized to other disease states and immunological phenotypes. Because the 87-base-pair reads could not distinguish some IMGT-functional V segments, including TRBV6-2 and TRBV6-3, those segments were excluded.

The cohort comprised some 680 healthy bone marrow donors. Cohort members were all nominally healthy when sampled, although unrecorded immune exposures were likely present. The donor tested CMV seronegative, placing the donor among the 350 or so seronegative members of the cohort. A peripheral blood sample was collected from each donor, and TCR beta sequencing was performed on peripheral blood mononuclear cells. The Qiagen DNeasy Blood Extraction Kit was used to extract genomic DNA from the blood cell samples. The germline V gene specifies SGHTA as CDR1 and FQGNSA as CDR2. At the junction V is shortened by 4 bases and J by 6 bases; bases outside the gene matches: 5. From its cysteine to its phenylalanine, the CDR3 spans 13 amino acids. Just CDR3 DNA is preserved here, 39 bases in frame from base 1. Library preparation was by the immunoSEQ multiplex PCR assay. A mixture of 60 forward primers for TCR Vbeta segments and 13 reverse primers for TCR Jbeta segments was used in the multiplex PCR. A multiplex PCR assay on genomic DNA amplified the CDR3 region of rearranged TCR beta genes. On the Illumina HiSeq System, the amplified TCR beta libraries were sequenced as 87-base-pair reads. The original methods were these. Across the roughly 600 repertoires, a later analysis counted approximately 83 million unique TCR beta chains, roughly 11 million of which were shared by at least two donors. Raw reads were error-corrected and collapsed into unique sequences by a nearest-neighbor algorithm in which closely related sequences were merged to remove PCR and sequencing errors. Alignment of CDR3 sequences to IMGT reference sequences was used to assign V, D and J gene segments. For a sequence to be retained, at least a six-nucleotide match to both a V gene segment and a J gene segment was required. A rearrangement was called productive if the CDR3 had no stop codons and remained in frame with V and J, and every other rearrangement was called non-productive. Following IMGT convention, CDR3 was defined as the stretch from the second conserved V-encoded cysteine to the conserved J-encoded phenylalanine. Sequences without an unambiguous match to a single V gene segment were excluded from the earlier analysis of 450 to 750 of the donors. In an earlier analysis of about 590 of the donors, a V segment was called functional when productive rearrangements were above 56.7%, and segregating when the standard deviation between donors exceeded 5%. A statistical classification framework was built for diagnosing cytomegalovirus status from the catalog of TCR beta chain sequences. In a later analysis, V and J genes were assigned by comparing TCR nucleotide sequences against IMGT/GENE-DB human TR gene sequences. The TCRdist pipeline was used in a later analysis to assign CDR3 sequences and most-parsimonious VDJ recombination scenarios. In a later analysis, each TCR beta chain was defined by its CDR3 amino acid sequence together with its V-gene family, and reads without a unique V-gene family were excluded. A later analysis removed nearly 600 highly shared, low-generation-probability nucleotide sequences to deal with suspected cross-contamination and a sequencing artifact. For each public chain, a later analysis derived a clonal expansion index from normalized ranks of inferred template counts within each repertoire. A later analysis computed generation probabilities with a VDJ recombination model fitted to out-of-frame rearrangements, and checked the results against IGoR. In a later analysis, hypergeometric tests were used to score TCR-TCR, TCR-HLA and TCR-CMV co-occurrence, with a repertoire-size bias correction applied to TCR pairs. A later analysis estimated false discovery rates by permuting HLA or CMV assignments 20 times. In a later analysis, co-occurring TCRs were grouped using DBSCAN, and TCRdist sequence similarity was added for clustering within HLA-allele-positive subsets. Repertoires with fewer than 30,000 or more than 120,000 public chains were left out of co-occurrence clustering, as were four to six repertoires with anomalous nucleotide sharing. This immuneACCESS table, as held by TCRdb, lists in-frame sequences with V and J called but not all clones. Of the missing ones, under half trace to an unresolved V gene in checked studies; the others have no known cause. V and J calls and clone size come straight from that table; D and trimming were deduced from the DNA. Within this sample are under 130,000 clones, with more than 70% of them counted one time only. Approximately 2% of the sample is in the top ten clones.

In regard to this clone: The specificity of this receptor is unknown. No qualities accompany the bases; no much larger clone lies one base away.

This receptor was obtained from a man aged 25 to 40 in good health and CMV-seronegative. The chain was built from TRBV7-2 and TRBJ2-7; 8 bases in the junction line up with TRBD2. The sequencing sample was made of PBMCs. The DNA reads as follows: TGTGCCAGCAGCTCGCTCCGGGGGGGCGAGCAGTACTTC. Its protein product is CASSSLRGGEQYF.